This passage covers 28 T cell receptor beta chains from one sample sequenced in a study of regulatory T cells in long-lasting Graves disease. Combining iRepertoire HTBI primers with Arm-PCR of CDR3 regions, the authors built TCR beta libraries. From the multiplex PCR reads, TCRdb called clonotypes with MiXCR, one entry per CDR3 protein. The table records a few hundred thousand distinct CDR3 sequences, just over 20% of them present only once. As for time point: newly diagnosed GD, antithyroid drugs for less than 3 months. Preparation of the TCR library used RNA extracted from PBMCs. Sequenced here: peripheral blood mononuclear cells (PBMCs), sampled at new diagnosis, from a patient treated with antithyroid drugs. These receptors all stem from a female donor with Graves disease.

In DNA, the CDR3 is TGTGCCAGCAGTTTATCGGCGATACTCTACGAGCAGTACTTC. Its protein product is CASSLSAILYEQYF. The genes are TRBV2 and TRBJ2-7, with no clear D. The CDR3 covers 14 residues. V shed 5 bases and J shed 3 bases, with 14 bases lying between them. Germline V gene lookup returns CDR1 SNHLY and CDR2 FYNNEI. Filled out from reference TRBV2 and TRBJ2-7, the complete variable domain reads EPEVTQTPSHQVTQMGQEVILRCVPISNHLYFYWYRQILGQKVEFLVSFYNNEISEKSEIFDDQFSVERPDGSNFTLKIRSTKLEDSAMYFCASSLSAILYEQYFGPGTRLTVT.

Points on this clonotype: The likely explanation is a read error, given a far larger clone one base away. The CDR3 nucleotides are TGTACCAGCAGCTTGTCCAGGACAGGGCGTTCACCCCTCCACTTT. It yields the protein CTSSLSRTGRSPLHF. The V call is TRBV11-3, the J call TRBJ1-6, with 8 bases that match TRBD1. The length of the CDR3 is 15 residues. Germline V gene data show CDR1 as SGHNT and CDR2 as YENEEA.

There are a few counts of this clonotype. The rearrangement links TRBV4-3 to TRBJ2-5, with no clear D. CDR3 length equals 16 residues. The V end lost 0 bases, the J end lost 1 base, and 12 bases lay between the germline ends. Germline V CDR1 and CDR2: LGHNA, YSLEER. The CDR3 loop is CASSQELSVSQETQYF. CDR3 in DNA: TGCGCCAGCAGCCAAGAGCTCTCGGTCTCCCAAGAGACCCAGTACTTC.

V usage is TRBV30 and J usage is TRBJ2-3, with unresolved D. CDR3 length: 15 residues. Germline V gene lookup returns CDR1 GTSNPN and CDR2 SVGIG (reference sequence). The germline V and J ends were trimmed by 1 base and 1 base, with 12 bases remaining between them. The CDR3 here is CAWSEVTVRTDTQYF. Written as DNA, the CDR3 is TGTGCCTGGAGTGAAGTGACCGTCCGCACAGATACGCAGTATTTT. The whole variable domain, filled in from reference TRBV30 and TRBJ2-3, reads SQTIHQWPATLVQPVGSPLSLECTVEGTSNPNLYWYRQAAGRGLQLLFYSVGIGQISSEVPQNLSASRPQDRQFILSSKKLLLSDSGFYLCAWSEVTVRTDTQYFGPGTRLTVL.

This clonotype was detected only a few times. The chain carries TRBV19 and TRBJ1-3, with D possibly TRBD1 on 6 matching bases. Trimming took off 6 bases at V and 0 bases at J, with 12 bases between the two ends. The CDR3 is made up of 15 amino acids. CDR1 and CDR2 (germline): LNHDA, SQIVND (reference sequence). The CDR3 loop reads CASSKDRNSGNTIYF. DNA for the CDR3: TGTGCCAGTAGCAAAGACAGGAACTCTGGAAACACCATATATTTT.

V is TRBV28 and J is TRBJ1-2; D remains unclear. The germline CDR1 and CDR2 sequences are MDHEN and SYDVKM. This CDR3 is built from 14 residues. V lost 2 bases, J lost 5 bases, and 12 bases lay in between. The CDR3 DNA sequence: TGTGCCAGCAGTTTAAATCCCAGTGGGTATGGCTACACCTTC. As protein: CASSLNPSGYGYTF.

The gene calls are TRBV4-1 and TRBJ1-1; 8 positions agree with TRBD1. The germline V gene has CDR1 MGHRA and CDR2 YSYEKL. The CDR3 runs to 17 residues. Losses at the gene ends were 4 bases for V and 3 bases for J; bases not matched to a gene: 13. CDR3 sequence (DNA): TGCGCCAGCAGCCCTAGGACAGGGATTATACCCGACACTGAAGCTTTCTTT. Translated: CASSPRTGIIPDTEAFF.

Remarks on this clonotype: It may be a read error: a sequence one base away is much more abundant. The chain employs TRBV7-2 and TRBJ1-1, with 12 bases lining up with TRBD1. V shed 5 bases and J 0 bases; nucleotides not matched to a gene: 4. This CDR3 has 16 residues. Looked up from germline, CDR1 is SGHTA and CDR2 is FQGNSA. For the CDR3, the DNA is TGTGCCAGCAGCCCCGGGACAGGGGGCCTGAACACTGAAGCTTTCTTT. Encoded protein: CASSPGTGGLNTEAFF. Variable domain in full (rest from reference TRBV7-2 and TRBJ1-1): GAGVSQSPSNKVTEKGKDVELRCDPISGHTALYWYRQSLGQGLEFLIYFQGNSAPDKSGLPSDRFSAERTGGSVSTLTIQRTQQEDSAVYLCASSPGTGGLNTEAFFGQGTRLTVV.

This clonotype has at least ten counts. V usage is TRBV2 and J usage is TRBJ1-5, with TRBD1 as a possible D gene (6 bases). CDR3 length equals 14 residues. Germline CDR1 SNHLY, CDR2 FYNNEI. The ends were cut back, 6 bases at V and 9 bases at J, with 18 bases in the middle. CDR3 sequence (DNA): TGTGCCAGCAGGGATCAGGGGCCCCGGCGGCCCCAGCATTTT. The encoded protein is CASRDQGPRRPQHF.

Here the CDR3 DNA reads TGTGCCAGCAGCCGGGACGGCTGGAACACTGAAGCTTTCTTT. Protein sequence: CASSRDGWNTEAFF. The rearrangement joins TRBV2 to TRBJ1-1; a possible D gene is TRBD1 (5 bases). The CDR3 length is 14 residues. Trimming pared 6 bases from V and 1 base from J, leaving 12 bases between. In germline, CDR1 is SNHLY, CDR2 FYNNEI. Combining the CDR3 with reference TRBV2 and TRBJ1-1 gives the whole variable domain EPEVTQTPSHQVTQMGQEVILRCVPISNHLYFYWYRQILGQKVEFLVSFYNNEISEKSEIFDDQFSVERPDGSNFTLKIRSTKLEDSAMYFCASSRDGWNTEAFFGQGTRLTVV.

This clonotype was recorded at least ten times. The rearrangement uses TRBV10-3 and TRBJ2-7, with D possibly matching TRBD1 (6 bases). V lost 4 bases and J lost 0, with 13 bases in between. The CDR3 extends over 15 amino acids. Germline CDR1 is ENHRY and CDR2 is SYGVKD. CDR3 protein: CAISAAGTRSYEQYF. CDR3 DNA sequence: TGTGCCATCAGTGCTGCCGGGACACGCTCCTACGAGCAGTACTTC.

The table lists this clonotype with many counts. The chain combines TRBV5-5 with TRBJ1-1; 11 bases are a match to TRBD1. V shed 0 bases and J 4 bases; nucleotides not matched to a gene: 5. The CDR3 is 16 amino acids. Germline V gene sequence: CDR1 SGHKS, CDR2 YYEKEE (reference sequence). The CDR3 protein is CASSLGRGQGGTEAFF. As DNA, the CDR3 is TGTGCCAGCAGCTTGGGGAGGGGACAGGGGGGCACTGAAGCTTTCTTT.

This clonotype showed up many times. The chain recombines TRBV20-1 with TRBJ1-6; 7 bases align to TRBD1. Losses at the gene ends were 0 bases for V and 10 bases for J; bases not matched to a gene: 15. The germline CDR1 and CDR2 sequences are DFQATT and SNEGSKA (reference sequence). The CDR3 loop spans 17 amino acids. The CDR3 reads CSARDTPQTGSRSPLHF. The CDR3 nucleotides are TGCAGTGCTAGAGATACCCCGCAGACAGGGTCGAGATCACCCCTCCACTTT.

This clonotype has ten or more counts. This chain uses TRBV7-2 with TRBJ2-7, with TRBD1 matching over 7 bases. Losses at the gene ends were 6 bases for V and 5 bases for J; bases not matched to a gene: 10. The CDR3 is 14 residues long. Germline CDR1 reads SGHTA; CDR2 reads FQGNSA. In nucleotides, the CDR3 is TGTGCCAGCAGGCGTGAGGGGGCAGTTGACGAGCAGTACTTC. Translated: CASRREGAVDEQYF.

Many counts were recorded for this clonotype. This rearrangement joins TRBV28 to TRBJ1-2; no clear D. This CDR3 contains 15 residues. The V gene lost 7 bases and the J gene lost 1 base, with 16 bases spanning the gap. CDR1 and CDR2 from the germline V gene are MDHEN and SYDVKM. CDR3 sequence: CASISLKRDNYGYTF. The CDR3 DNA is TGTGCCAGCATCAGTCTCAAGAGGGATAACTATGGCTACACCTTC.

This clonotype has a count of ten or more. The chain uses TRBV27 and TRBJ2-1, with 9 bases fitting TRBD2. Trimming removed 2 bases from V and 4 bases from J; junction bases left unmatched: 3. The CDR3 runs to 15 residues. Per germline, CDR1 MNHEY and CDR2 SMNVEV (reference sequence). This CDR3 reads CASSLAGGDYNEQFF. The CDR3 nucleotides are TGTGCCAGCAGTTTAGCGGGAGGGGATTACAATGAGCAGTTCTTC.

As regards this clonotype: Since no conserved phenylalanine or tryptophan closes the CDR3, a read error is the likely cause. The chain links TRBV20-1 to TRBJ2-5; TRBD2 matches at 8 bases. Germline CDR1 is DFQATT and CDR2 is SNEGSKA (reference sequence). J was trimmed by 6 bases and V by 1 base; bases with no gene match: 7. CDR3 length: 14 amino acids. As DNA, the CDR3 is TGCAGTGCTAGAGTTCTAGCGGGCCTAAAGACCCAGTACCTC. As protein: CSARVLAGLKTQYL.

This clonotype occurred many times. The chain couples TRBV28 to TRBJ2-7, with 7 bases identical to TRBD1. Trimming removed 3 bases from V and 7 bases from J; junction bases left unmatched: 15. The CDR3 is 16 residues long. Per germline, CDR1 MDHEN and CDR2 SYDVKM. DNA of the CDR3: TGTGCCAGCAGTTTCGCCCTTGGACAGGAGGTACGAGAGCAGTACTTC. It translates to CASSFALGQEVREQYF.

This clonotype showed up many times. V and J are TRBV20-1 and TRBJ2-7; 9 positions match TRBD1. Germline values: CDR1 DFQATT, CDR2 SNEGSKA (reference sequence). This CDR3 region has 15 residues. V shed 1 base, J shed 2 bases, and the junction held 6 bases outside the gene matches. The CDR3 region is CSARVGTGLTYEQYF. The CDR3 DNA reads TGCAGTGCTAGAGTTGGGACAGGGTTAACCTACGAGCAGTACTTC.

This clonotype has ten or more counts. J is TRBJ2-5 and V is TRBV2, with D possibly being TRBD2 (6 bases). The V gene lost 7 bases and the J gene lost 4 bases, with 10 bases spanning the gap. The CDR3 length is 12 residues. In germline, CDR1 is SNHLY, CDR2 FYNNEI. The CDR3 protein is CASTGRGETQYF. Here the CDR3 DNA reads TGTGCCAGCACGGGGCGGGGAGAGACCCAGTACTTC. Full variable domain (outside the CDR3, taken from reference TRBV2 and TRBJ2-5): EPEVTQTPSHQVTQMGQEVILRCVPISNHLYFYWYRQILGQKVEFLVSFYNNEISEKSEIFDDQFSVERPDGSNFTLKIRSTKLEDSAMYFCASTGRGETQYFGPGTRLLVL.

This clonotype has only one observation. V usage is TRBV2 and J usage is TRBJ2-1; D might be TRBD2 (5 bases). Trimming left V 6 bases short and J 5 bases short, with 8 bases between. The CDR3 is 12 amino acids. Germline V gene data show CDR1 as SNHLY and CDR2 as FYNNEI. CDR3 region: CASRGSDNEQFF. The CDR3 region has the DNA TGTGCCAGCAGGGGTAGCGACAATGAGCAGTTCTTC.

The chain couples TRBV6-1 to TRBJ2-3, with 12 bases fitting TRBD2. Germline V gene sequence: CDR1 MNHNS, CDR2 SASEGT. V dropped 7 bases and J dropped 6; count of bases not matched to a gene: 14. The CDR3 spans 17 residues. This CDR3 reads CASTYGALAGGIDTQYF. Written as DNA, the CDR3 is TGTGCCAGCACCTACGGCGCCCTAGCGGGGGGGATCGATACGCAGTATTTT.

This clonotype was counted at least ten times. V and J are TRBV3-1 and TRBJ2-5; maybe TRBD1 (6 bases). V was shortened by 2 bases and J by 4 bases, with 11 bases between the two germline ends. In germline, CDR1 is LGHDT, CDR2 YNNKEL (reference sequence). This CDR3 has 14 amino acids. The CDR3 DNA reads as TGTGCCAGCAGCCAACCGGGACACCCAGAGACCCAGTACTTC. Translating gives CASSQPGHPETQYF.

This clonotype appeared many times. Here the CDR3 reads CASSVDTEAFF. DNA for the CDR3: TGTGCCAGCAGCGTGGACACTGAAGCTTTCTTT. J is TRBJ1-1 and V is TRBV7-9; D unclear. The germline CDR1 and CDR2 sequences are SEHNR and FQNEAQ (reference sequence). The CDR3 has 11 amino acids. V lost 5 bases, J lost 3 bases, and 4 bases lay in between.

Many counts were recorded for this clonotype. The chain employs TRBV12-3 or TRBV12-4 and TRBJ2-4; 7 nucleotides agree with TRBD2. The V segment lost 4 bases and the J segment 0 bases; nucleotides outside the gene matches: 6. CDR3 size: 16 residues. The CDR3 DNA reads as TGTGCCAGCAGTTCCCGCGGGGGAGTAGCCAAAAACATTCAGTACTTC. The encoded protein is CASSSRGGVAKNIQYF.

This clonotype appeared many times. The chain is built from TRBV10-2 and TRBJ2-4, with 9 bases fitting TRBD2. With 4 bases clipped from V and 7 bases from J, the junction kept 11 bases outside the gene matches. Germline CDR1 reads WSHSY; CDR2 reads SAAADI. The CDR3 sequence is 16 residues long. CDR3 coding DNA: TGCGCCAGCAGTGGGCTGGCGGGAGGGCCACGGAACATTCAGTACTTC. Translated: CASSGLAGGPRNIQYF.

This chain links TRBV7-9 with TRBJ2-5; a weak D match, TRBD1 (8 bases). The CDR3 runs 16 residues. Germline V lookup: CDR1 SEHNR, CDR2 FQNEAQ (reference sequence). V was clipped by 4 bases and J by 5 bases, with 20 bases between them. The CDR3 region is CASSWGGTGIYETQYF. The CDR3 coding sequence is TGTGCCAGCAGCTGGGGGGGGACAGGCATCTATGAGACCCAGTACTTC.

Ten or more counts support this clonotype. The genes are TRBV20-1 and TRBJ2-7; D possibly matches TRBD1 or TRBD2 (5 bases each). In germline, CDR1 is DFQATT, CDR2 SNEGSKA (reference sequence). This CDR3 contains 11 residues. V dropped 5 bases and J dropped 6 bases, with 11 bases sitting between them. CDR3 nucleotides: TGCAGTGCTCTAACTAGGGGCGAGCAGTACTTC. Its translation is CSALTRGEQYF.